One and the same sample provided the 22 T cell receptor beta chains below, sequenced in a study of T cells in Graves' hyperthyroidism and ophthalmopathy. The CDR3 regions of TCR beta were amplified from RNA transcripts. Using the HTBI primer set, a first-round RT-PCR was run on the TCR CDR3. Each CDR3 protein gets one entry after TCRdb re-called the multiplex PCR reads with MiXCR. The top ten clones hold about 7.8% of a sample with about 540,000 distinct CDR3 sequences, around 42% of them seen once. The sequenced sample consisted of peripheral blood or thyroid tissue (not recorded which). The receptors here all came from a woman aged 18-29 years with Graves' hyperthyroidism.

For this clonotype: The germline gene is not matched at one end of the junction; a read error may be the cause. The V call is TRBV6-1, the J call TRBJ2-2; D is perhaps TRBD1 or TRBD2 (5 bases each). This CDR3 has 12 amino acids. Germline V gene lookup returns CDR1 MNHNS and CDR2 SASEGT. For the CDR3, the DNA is TGTGCGTTGGGGGAGAACACCGGGGAGCTGTCTTTT. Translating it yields CALGENTGELSF.

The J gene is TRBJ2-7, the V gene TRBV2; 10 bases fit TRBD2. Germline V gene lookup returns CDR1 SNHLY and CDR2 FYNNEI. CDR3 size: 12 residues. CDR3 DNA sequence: TGTGCGAGCGGGAGGGCCACCTACGAGCAGTACTTC. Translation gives CASGRATYEQYF.

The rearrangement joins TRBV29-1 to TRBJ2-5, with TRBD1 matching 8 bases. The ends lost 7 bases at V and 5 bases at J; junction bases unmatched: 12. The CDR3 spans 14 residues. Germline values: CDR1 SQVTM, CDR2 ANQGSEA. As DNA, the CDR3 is TGCAGCGCCGGGGGCACAGGGGGGCGGGAGACCCAGTACTTC. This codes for CSAGGTGGRETQYF.

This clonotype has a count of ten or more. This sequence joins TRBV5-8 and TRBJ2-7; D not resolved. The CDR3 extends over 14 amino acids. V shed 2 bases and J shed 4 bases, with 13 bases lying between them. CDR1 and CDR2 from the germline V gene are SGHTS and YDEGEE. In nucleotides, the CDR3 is TGTGCCAGCAGCTTCTCTAGTTCGGAATACGAGCAGTACTTC. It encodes CASSFSSSEYEQYF.

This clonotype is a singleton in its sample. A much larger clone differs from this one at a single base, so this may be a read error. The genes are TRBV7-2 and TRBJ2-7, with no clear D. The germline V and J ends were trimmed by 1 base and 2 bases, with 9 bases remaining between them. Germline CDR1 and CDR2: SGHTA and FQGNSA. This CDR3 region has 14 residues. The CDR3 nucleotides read TGTGCCAGCAGCTTAGAGATGGGTCCCTACGAGCAGTACTTC. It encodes CASSLEMGPYEQYF.

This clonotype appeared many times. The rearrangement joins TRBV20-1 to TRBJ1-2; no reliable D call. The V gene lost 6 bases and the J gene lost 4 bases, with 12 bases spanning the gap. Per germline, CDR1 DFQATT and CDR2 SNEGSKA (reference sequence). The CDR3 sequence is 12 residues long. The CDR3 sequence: CSAIRLFYGYTF. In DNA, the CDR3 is TGCAGTGCCATACGGCTTTTCTATGGCTACACCTTC.

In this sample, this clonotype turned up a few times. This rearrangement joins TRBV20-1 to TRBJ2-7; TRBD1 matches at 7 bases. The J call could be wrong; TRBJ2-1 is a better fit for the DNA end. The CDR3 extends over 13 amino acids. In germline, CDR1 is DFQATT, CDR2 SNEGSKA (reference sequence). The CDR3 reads CSARDSAGGEQFF. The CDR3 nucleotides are TGCAGTGCTAGAGATAGCGCAGGGGGAGAGCAGTTCTTC.

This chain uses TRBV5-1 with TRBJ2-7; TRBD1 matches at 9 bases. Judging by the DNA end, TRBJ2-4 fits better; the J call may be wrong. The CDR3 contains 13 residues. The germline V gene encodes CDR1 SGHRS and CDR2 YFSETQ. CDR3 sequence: CASSADRGNIQYF. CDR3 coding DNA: TGCGCCAGCAGCGCGGACAGGGGAAACATTCAGTACTTC.

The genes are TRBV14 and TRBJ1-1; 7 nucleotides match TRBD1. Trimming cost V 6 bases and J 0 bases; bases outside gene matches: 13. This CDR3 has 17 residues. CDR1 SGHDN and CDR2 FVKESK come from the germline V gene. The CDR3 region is CASSSYRDRGVNTEAFF. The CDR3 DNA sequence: TGTGCCAGCAGTTCGTACCGGGACAGAGGAGTGAACACTGAAGCTTTCTTT.

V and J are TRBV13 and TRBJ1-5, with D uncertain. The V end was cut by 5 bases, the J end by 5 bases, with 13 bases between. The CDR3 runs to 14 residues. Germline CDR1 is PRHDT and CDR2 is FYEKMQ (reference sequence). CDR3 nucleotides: TGTGCCAGCAGCCGAGGGCCGGGCGATCAGCCCCAGCATTTT. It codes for CASSRGPGDQPQHF.

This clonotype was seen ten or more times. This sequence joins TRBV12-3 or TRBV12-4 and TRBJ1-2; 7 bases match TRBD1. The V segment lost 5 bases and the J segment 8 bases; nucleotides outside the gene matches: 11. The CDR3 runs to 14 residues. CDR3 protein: CASSLHQGGEGYTF. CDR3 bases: TGTGCCAGCAGTCTACACCAGGGGGGAGAGGGCTACACCTTC.

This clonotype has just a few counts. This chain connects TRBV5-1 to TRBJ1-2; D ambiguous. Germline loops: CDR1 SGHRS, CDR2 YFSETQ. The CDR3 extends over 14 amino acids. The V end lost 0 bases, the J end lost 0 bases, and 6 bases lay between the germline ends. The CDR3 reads CASSLGVANYGYTF. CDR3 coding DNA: TGCGCCAGCAGCTTGGGTGTAGCTAACTATGGCTACACCTTC. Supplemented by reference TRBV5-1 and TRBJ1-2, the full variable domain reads KAGVTQTPRYLIKTRGQQVTLSCSPISGHRSVSWYQQTPGQGLQFLFEYFSETQRNKGNFPGRFSGRQFSNSRSEMNVSTLELGDSALYLCASSLGVANYGYTFGSGTRLTVV.

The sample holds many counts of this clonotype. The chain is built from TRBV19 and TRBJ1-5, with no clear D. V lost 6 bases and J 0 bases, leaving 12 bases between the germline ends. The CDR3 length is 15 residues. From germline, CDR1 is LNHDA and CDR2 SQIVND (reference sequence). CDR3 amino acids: CASRGIVGSNQPQHF. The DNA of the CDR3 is TGTGCCAGTAGAGGGATAGTAGGTAGCAATCAGCCCCAGCATTTT.

Written as DNA, the CDR3 is TGTGCCACCAGCAGTGAATCGACTAGCGGAGTCGCCTACGAGCAGTACTTC. Amino acid sequence: CATSSESTSGVAYEQYF. The chain employs TRBV15 and TRBJ2-7; 9 positions agree with TRBD2. Per the germline V gene, CDR1 is LNHNV and CDR2 is YYDKDF (reference sequence). With 3 bases clipped from V and 2 bases from J, the junction kept 11 bases outside the gene matches. The CDR3 is 17 amino acids. The full variable domain, with the rest looked up from reference TRBV15 and TRBJ2-7, is DAMVIQNPRYQVTQFGKPVTLSCSQTLNHNVMYWYQQKSSQAPKLLFHYYDKDFNNEADTPDNFQSRRPNTSFCFLDIRSPGLGDTAMYLCATSSESTSGVAYEQYFGPGTRLTVT.

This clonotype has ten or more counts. The DNA for the CDR3 is TGTGCCAGCAGCTTAGTCCCGGGACTAGCGGGTGCGTCGAACTACGAGCAGTACTTC. Protein product: CASSLVPGLAGASNYEQYF. The chain is built from TRBV11-3 and TRBJ2-7, with 12 bases that match TRBD2. The CDR3 totals 19 residues. Germline values: CDR1 SGHNT, CDR2 YENEEA. Losses at the gene ends were 1 base for V and 3 bases for J; bases not matched to a gene: 13.

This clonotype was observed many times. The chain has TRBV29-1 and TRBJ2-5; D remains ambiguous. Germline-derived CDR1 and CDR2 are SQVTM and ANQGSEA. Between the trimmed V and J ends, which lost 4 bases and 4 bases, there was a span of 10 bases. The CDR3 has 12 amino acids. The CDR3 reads CSVGDIGETQYF. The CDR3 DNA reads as TGCAGCGTTGGTGACATAGGAGAGACCCAGTACTTC.

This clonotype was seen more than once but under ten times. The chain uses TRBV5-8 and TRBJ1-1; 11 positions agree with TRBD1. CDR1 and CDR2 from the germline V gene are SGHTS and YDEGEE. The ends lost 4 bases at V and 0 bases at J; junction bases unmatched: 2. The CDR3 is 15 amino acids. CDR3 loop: CASSPGQGVNTEAFF. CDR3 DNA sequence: TGTGCCAGCAGCCCGGGACAGGGGGTGAACACTGAAGCTTTCTTT. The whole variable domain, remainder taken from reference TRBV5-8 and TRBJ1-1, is EAGVTQSPTHLIKTRGQQATLRCSPISGHTSVYWYQQALGLGLQFLLWYDEGEERNRGNFPPRFSGRQFPNYSSELNVNALELEDSALYLCASSPGQGVNTEAFFGQGTRLTVV.

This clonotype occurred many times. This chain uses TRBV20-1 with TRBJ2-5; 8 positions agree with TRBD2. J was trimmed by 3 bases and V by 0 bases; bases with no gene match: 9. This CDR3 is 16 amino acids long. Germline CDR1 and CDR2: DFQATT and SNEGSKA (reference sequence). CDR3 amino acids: CSARDPSPAGEETQYF. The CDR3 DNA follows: TGCAGTGCTAGAGACCCATCACCAGCGGGAGAAGAGACCCAGTACTTC.

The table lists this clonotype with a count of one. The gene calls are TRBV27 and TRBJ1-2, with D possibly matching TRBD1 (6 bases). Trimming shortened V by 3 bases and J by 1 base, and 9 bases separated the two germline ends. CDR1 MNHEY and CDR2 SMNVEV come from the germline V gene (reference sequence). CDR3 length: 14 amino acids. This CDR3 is CASSFRGINYGYTF. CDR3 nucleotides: TGTGCCAGCAGTTTTAGGGGGATTAACTATGGCTACACCTTC.

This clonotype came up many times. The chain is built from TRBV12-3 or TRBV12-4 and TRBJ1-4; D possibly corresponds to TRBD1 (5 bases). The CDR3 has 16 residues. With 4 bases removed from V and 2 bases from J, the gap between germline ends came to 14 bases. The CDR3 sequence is CASSSTPQGTNEKLFF. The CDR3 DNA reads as TGTGCCAGCAGTTCCACCCCTCAGGGTACTAATGAAAAACTGTTTTTT.

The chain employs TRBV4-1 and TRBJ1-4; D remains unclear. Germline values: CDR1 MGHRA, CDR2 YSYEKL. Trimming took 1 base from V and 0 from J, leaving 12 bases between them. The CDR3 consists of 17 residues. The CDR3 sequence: CASSQGAAYSTNEKLFF. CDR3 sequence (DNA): TGCGCCAGCAGCCAAGGCGCGGCTTATTCAACTAATGAAAAACTGTTTTTT.

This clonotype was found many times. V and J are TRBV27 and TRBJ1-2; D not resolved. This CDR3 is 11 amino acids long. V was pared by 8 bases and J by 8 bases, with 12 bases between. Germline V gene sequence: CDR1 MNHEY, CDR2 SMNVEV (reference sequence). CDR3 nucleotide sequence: TGTGCCAGCTCCGCGGGGATCGGCTACACCTTC. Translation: CASSAGIGYTF.